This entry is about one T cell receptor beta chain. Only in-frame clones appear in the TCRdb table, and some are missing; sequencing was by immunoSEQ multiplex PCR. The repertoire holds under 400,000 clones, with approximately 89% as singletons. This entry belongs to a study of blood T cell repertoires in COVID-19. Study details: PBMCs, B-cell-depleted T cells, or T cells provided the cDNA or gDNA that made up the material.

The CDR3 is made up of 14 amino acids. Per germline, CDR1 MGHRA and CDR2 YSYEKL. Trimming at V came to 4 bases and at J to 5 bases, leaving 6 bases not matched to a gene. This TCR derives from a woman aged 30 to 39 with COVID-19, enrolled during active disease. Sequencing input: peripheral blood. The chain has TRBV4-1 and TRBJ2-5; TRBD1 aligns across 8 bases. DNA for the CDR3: TGCGCCAGCAGCCTTCAGGGGGCTGGGGAGACCCAGTACTTC. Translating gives CASSLQGAGETQYF.